This T cell receptor (beta chain) stems from a study of early T cells in non-severe SARS-CoV-2 infection. Study overall: The input, bulk RNA from unsorted whole blood, was sequenced, and chains were unpaired.

TCRdb passed the 5' RACE reads through MiXCR, listing each CDR3 protein once. Of about 71,000 distinct CDR3 sequences in the sample, approximately 13% were seen once. Many counts were recorded for this clonotype. Source: whole blood, taken at baseline. The origin of this receptor is an adult who was a healthcare worker with PCR-confirmed SARS-CoV-2 infection or an uninfected control (not recorded which).

The CDR3 sequence is CASSIQGRGIYQETQYF. Here the CDR3 DNA reads TGTGCCAGCAGCATACAGGGGAGAGGGATTTACCAAGAGACCCAGTACTTC. The rearrangement uses TRBV27 and TRBJ2-5; 7 bases agree with TRBD1. Germline assignment: CDR1 MNHEY and CDR2 SMNVEV (reference sequence). J gave up 0 bases and V 6 bases, and 13 bases lay outside the gene matches. The CDR3 contains 17 residues.